The 13 T cell receptor beta chains in this list originate from one sample, sequenced in a study of shared clonotypes between healthy human individuals. The repertoire was sequenced with immunoSEQ multiplex PCR; TCRdb's copy has only in-frame clones and lacks some. This table has 600,000 to 750,000 clones, roughly 78% appearing once. Sequenced input: memory CD4+ T cells sorted from blood. Documented subset: CD45RA-negative fraction. These receptors came from a woman aged 25 to 39 in good health.

The chain carries TRBV27 and TRBJ2-7; 11 nucleotides line up with TRBD2. The V gene's germline CDR1 is MNHEY and CDR2 SMNVEV (reference sequence). CDR3 size: 16 residues. J lost 3 bases, V lost 4 bases, and 8 bases had no gene match. The CDR3 coding sequence is TGTGCCAGCAGTTCCAACCGACTAGCGGGGCGCTACGAGCAGTACTTC. Translation gives CASSSNRLAGRYEQYF.

The chain carries TRBV7-6 and TRBJ2-5; D unclear. The CDR3 sequence is 13 residues long. Germline lookup yields CDR1 SGHVS and CDR2 FNYEAQ. With 2 bases removed from V and 1 base from J, the gap between germline ends came to 5 bases. CDR3 region: CASSLSPQETQYF. CDR3 nucleotides: TGTGCCAGCAGCTTAAGTCCCCAAGAGACCCAGTACTTC.

The chain couples TRBV5-1 to TRBJ1-4; weak D call: TRBD1 (5 bases). V lost 4 bases, J lost 3 bases, and 16 bases lay in between. Germline lookup yields CDR1 SGHRS and CDR2 YFSETQ. The CDR3 is made up of 16 amino acids. In nucleotides, the CDR3 is TGCGCCAGCAGCCCAACAGGATGGGGCCCTAATGAAAAACTGTTTTTT. This sequence encodes CASSPTGWGPNEKLFF.

This chain uses TRBV5-8 with TRBJ2-7; tentative D call: TRBD1 (6 bases). CDR3 length equals 15 residues. Germline CDR1 and CDR2: SGHTS and YDEGEE. V lost 4 bases and J lost 7, with 21 bases in between. CDR3 nucleotides: TGTGCCAGCAGCAGACGGACAGACCCTATTAAGGAGCAGTACTTC. This encodes CASSRRTDPIKEQYF. Variable domain in full (rest from reference TRBV5-8 and TRBJ2-7): EAGVTQSPTHLIKTRGQQATLRCSPISGHTSVYWYQQALGLGLQFLLWYDEGEERNRGNFPPRFSGRQFPNYSSELNVNALELEDSALYLCASSRRTDPIKEQYFGPGTRLTVT.

The chain carries TRBV5-4 and TRBJ1-2; TRBD1 might be the D (6 bases). This CDR3 region has 16 residues. V was cut by 0 bases and J by 5 bases, with 17 bases left in between. Germline loops: CDR1 SGHNT, CDR2 YYREEE (reference sequence). CDR3 bases: TGTGCCAGCAGCTTGGGGACCGGACGGGGGGCGTATGGCTACACCTTC. This encodes CASSLGTGRGAYGYTF.

V is TRBV27 and J is TRBJ1-2; 9 bases fit TRBD1. The germline gives CDR1 MNHEY, CDR2 SMNVEV (reference sequence). CDR3 length: 17 amino acids. With 0 bases clipped from V and 6 bases from J, the junction kept 11 bases outside the gene matches. The CDR3 sequence: CASSLSIRTGDLNGYTF. The DNA for the CDR3 is TGTGCCAGCAGTTTATCCATCCGGACAGGGGACCTCAATGGCTACACCTTC.

The chain employs TRBV15 and TRBJ1-1; no definite D call. From germline, CDR1 is LNHNV and CDR2 YYDKDF (reference sequence). Trimming removed 1 base at V and 0 bases at J, with 6 bases between. CDR3 length equals 14 residues. CDR3 in DNA: TGTGCCACCAGCAGAGGTCAGATGAACACTGAAGCTTTCTTT. This translates into CATSRGQMNTEAFF. The whole variable domain, remainder taken from reference TRBV15 and TRBJ1-1, is DAMVIQNPRYQVTQFGKPVTLSCSQTLNHNVMYWYQQKSSQAPKLLFHYYDKDFNNEADTPDNFQSRRPNTSFCFLDIRSPGLGDTAMYLCATSRGQMNTEAFFGQGTRLTVV.

In the case of this clone: A far larger clone is a single base away, which makes a read error likely. Distinct nucleotide sequences in the sample also encode this CDR3. The chain employs TRBV5-1 and TRBJ2-3; weak D call: TRBD2 (6 bases). Germline values: CDR1 SGHRS, CDR2 YFSETQ. This CDR3 is 15 amino acids long. In DNA form, the CDR3 reads TGCGCCAGCAGTTTGGGGGGAGGCACCACAGATACGCAGTATTTT. It encodes CASSLGGGTTDTQYF.

This rearrangement joins TRBV14 to TRBJ2-1; 7 bases fit TRBD1. The germline CDR1 and CDR2 sequences are SGHDN and FVKESK. This CDR3 has 14 amino acids. V dropped 4 bases and J dropped 3; count of bases not matched to a gene: 3. CDR3 amino acids: CASSRGDSYNEQFF. For the CDR3, the DNA is TGTGCCAGCAGCCGAGGGGACAGCTACAATGAGCAGTTCTTC.

This chain joins TRBV9 and TRBJ2-1, with 11 bases identical to TRBD2. The V gene's germline CDR1 is SGDLS and CDR2 YYNGEE. There are 14 residues in the CDR3. With 7 bases clipped from V and 8 bases from J, the junction kept 8 bases outside the gene matches. The DNA for the CDR3 is TGTGCCAGCTCTGGGACTAGCGGAGGATATGAGCAGTTCTTC. Protein product: CASSGTSGGYEQFF. Full variable domain (remainder filled in from reference TRBV9 and TRBJ2-1): DSGVTQTPKHLITATGQRVTLRCSPRSGDLSVYWYQQSLDQGLQFLIQYYNGEERAKGNILERFSAQQFPDLHSELNLSSLELGDSALYFCASSGTSGGYEQFFGPGTRLTVL.

The chain links TRBV7-9 to TRBJ2-3; 10 bases agree with TRBD1. CDR3 length equals 13 residues. Germline loops: CDR1 SEHNR, CDR2 FQNEAQ (reference sequence). The trim removed 6 bases at V and 9 bases at J, leaving 6 bases unmatched. The CDR3 sequence is CASSYRDRGTQYF. CDR3 bases: TGTGCCAGCAGTTACCGGGACAGGGGAACGCAGTATTTT.

This chain uses TRBV7-8 with TRBJ2-7; weak D call: TRBD2 (6 bases). Germline CDR1 and CDR2: SGHVS and FQNEAQ. With 1 base removed from V and 6 bases from J, the gap between germline ends came to 13 bases. This CDR3 has 14 residues. The chain's CDR3 is CASSLVSLAGEQYF. CDR3 nucleotide sequence: TGTGCCAGCAGCTTAGTTTCACTAGCCGGCGAGCAGTACTTC.

Concerning this clone itself: One end of the junction does not line up with germline, which may come from a read error. The gene calls are TRBV7-8 and TRBJ2-3; D not certain. The CDR3 is made up of 14 amino acids. Germline loops: CDR1 SGHVS, CDR2 FQNEAQ. CDR3 bases: TGTTCCAGTGGGCAGATGACTAGCACAGATACGCAGTATTTT. This gives the protein CSSGQMTSTDTQYF.